Presented here are 22 T cell receptor beta chains from one specimen sequenced in a study of STAT5B mutations in CD4+ large granular lymphocyte leukemia (dated by TCRdb to about 2022). The method was the immunoSEQ multiplex PCR assay. In TCRdb, the immuneACCESS table is reduced to in-frame sequences with V and J assigned. These tables do not hold every clone; where another copy was compared, an unresolved V gene accounts for under half, and the others remain unexplained. Present in this sample are some 40,000 clones, 86% of which were seen just once. In total, the top ten clones hold less than 3% of the sample. The sequenced sample was CD4+ T cells from blood buffy coats. The receptors come from a human donor in good health.

This chain connects TRBV29-1 to TRBJ1-5; D is uncertain. With 1 base removed from V and 3 bases from J, the gap between germline ends came to 7 bases. This CDR3 has 13 amino acids. CDR1 is SQVTM, CDR2 ANQGSEA, per germline. The CDR3 coding sequence is TGCAGCGTTGAAGGTCAGCCCAATCAGCCCCAGCATTTT. Protein product: CSVEGQPNQPQHF.

As concerns this clone: One end of the junction does not line up with germline, which may come from a read error. The genes are TRBV15 and TRBJ2-5; D is possibly TRBD1 or TRBD2 (6 bases each). This CDR3 region has 13 residues. Germline V lookup: CDR1 LNHNV, CDR2 YYDKDF (reference sequence). As DNA, the CDR3 is TGTGCGACCAGCCGGGGGCGGGAAGAGACCCAGTACTTC. This sequence encodes CATSRGREETQYF.

To note about this clone: The sample holds other DNA sequences that translate to the same CDR3. J is TRBJ1-4 and V is TRBV7-9, with 8 bases that match TRBD1. This CDR3 comprises 13 residues. Germline CDR1 reads SEHNR; CDR2 reads FQNEAQ (reference sequence). With 1 base clipped from V and 8 bases from J, the junction kept 0 bases outside the gene matches. DNA of the CDR3: TGTGCCAGCAGCTTAGGACAGGGGGAAAAACTGTTTTTT. Its translation: CASSLGQGEKLFF. The full variable domain, its missing parts supplied by reference TRBV7-9 and TRBJ1-4, is DTGVSQNPRHKITKRGQNVTFRCDPISEHNRLYWYRQTLGQGPEFLTYFQNEAQLEKSRLLSDRFSAERPKGSFSTLEIQRTEQGDSAMYLCASSLGQGEKLFFGSGTQLSVL.

The chain couples TRBV6-6 to TRBJ2-5; D not resolved. The length of the CDR3 is 14 residues. Germline-derived CDR1 and CDR2 are MNHNY and SVGAGI (reference sequence). The V gene lost 5 bases and the J gene lost 2 bases, with 12 bases spanning the gap. CDR3 coding DNA: TGTGCCAGCAGTAGCAGAGTTTCTCAAGAGACCCAGTACTTC. Translated: CASSSRVSQETQYF.

The CDR3 DNA is TGCGCCAGCAGGTCCGGGACACAGAACACTGAAGCTTTCTTT. Its translation is CASRSGTQNTEAFF. J is TRBJ1-1 and V is TRBV4-1; possible D gene TRBD1, 6 bases. V was cut by 6 bases and J by 1 base, with 12 bases left in between. The V gene's germline CDR1 is MGHRA and CDR2 YSYEKL. CDR3 length: 14 residues.

This clone appeared a single time. The genes are TRBV25-1 and TRBJ1-1; D gene uncertain. Trimming pared 6 bases from V and 1 base from J, leaving 12 bases between. The CDR3 runs 14 residues. Germline loops: CDR1 MGHDK, CDR2 SYGVNS. CDR3 sequence: CASRTWGENTEAFF. The CDR3 DNA sequence: TGTGCCAGCAGGACTTGGGGAGAGAACACTGAAGCTTTCTTT. Based on the CDR3 plus reference TRBV25-1 and TRBJ1-1, the full variable domain is EADIYQTPRYLVIGTGKKITLECSQTMGHDKMYWYQQDPGMELHLIHYSYGVNSTEKGDLSSESTVSRIRTEHFPLTLESARPSHTSQYLCASRTWGENTEAFFGQGTRLTVV.

This chain links TRBV6-1 with TRBJ2-5; 8 positions match TRBD2. Germline CDR1 reads MNHNS; CDR2 reads SASEGT. The trim removed 6 bases at V and 2 bases at J, leaving 8 bases unmatched. This CDR3 has 15 amino acids. The CDR3 DNA reads TGTGCCAGCAGGGTGATGACTAGCGCGCAAGAGACCCAGTACTTC. Translation: CASRVMTSAQETQYF.

This clone turned up a few times. The chain has TRBV30 and TRBJ1-5; TRBD1 is a possible D gene (6 bases). V gave up 3 bases and J gave up 3 bases, with 9 bases separating them. Germline CDR1 and CDR2: GTSNPN and SVGIG (reference sequence). This CDR3 is 13 amino acids long. The DNA of the CDR3 is TGTGCCTGGAGAGCAGGGGTCAATCAGCCCCAGCATTTT. Amino acids: CAWRAGVNQPQHF. The full variable domain, with the rest looked up from reference TRBV30 and TRBJ1-5, is SQTIHQWPATLVQPVGSPLSLECTVEGTSNPNLYWYRQAAGRGLQLLFYSVGIGQISSEVPQNLSASRPQDRQFILSSKKLLLSDSGFYLCAWRAGVNQPQHFGDGTRLSIL.

The J gene is TRBJ1-4, the V gene TRBV7-8, with TRBD1 matching over 10 bases. This CDR3 is built from 14 residues. Germline CDR1 reads SGHVS; CDR2 reads FQNEAQ. J lost 5 bases, V lost 5 bases, and 2 bases had no gene match. The CDR3: CASSRGQGNEKLFF. In nucleotides, the CDR3 is TGTGCCAGCAGCCGGGGACAGGGGAATGAAAAACTGTTTTTT.

The chain has TRBV30 and TRBJ2-5; no firm D call. The CDR3 is 17 residues long. The germline V gene encodes CDR1 GTSNPN and CDR2 SVGIG (reference sequence). V was trimmed by 5 bases and J by 4 bases, leaving 26 bases between them. The CDR3 DNA reads TGTGCCTGGGCGATGAGAAGGGTTTTTGGATCAGGAGAGACCCAGTACTTC. It is translated as CAWAMRRVFGSGETQYF. The variable domain in full, completed from reference TRBV30 and TRBJ2-5, reads SQTIHQWPATLVQPVGSPLSLECTVEGTSNPNLYWYRQAAGRGLQLLFYSVGIGQISSEVPQNLSASRPQDRQFILSSKKLLLSDSGFYLCAWAMRRVFGSGETQYFGPGTRLLVL.

The chain links TRBV6-5 to TRBJ1-5; no firm D call. This CDR3 is 13 amino acids long. The germline CDR1 and CDR2 sequences are MNHEY and SVGAGI. V was cut by 0 bases and J by 6 bases, with 6 bases left in between. The CDR3 DNA is TGTGCCAGCAGTTACTCCGGCCGTCAGCCCCAGCATTTT. It specifies CASSYSGRQPQHF.

The V and J genes are TRBV11-2 and TRBJ2-1; D is unresolved. Germline CDR1 SGHAT, CDR2 FQNNGV. With 1 base removed from V and 0 bases from J, the gap between germline ends came to 13 bases. The CDR3 has 17 residues. CDR3 nucleotides: TGTGCCAGCAGCTTAGGGGCAGGACCATCCTCCTACAATGAGCAGTTCTTC. This gives the protein CASSLGAGPSSYNEQFF.

The chain combines TRBV7-3 with TRBJ2-1; 8 bases match TRBD1. The CDR3 extends over 15 amino acids. Trimming took 4 bases from V and 4 from J; bases not matched to a gene: 6. Germline V lookup: CDR1 SGHTA, CDR2 FQGTGA. CDR3 DNA: TGTGCCAGCAGCTCGCAGGGGGCCCTATACAATGAGCAGTTCTTC. Protein sequence: CASSSQGALYNEQFF.

The chain uses TRBV30 and TRBJ2-6; weak D call: TRBD1 (6 bases). This CDR3 has 18 amino acids. Germline CDR1 GTSNPN, CDR2 SVGIG (reference sequence). Deletions cut 3 bases from V and 0 bases from J, with 18 bases between. The CDR3 sequence is CAWRTTGLLLSGANVLTF. DNA of the CDR3: TGTGCCTGGAGGACGACAGGACTCTTACTCTCTGGGGCCAACGTCCTGACTTTC. Full variable domain (rest looked up from reference TRBV30 and TRBJ2-6): SQTIHQWPATLVQPVGSPLSLECTVEGTSNPNLYWYRQAAGRGLQLLFYSVGIGQISSEVPQNLSASRPQDRQFILSSKKLLLSDSGFYLCAWRTTGLLLSGANVLTFGAGSRLTVL.

This chain uses TRBV6-1 with TRBJ2-6; D not resolved. Germline CDR1 reads MNHNS; CDR2 reads SASEGT. The length of the CDR3 is 15 residues. V shed 1 base and J shed 1 base, with 5 bases lying between them. The CDR3 reads CASSEVQSGANVLTF. The CDR3 region has the DNA TGTGCCAGCAGTGAAGTGCAGTCTGGGGCCAACGTCCTGACTTTC.

This clone has a single count. The chain carries TRBV27 and TRBJ1-5, with D possibly being TRBD1 (5 bases). Deletions cut 3 bases from V and 2 bases from J, with 8 bases between. The CDR3 length is 14 residues. CDR1 is MNHEY and CDR2 is SMNVEV in the germline V gene (reference sequence). The CDR3 DNA is TGTGCCAGCAGTTTTGGGGCTGGCAATCAGCCCCAGCATTTT. It encodes CASSFGAGNQPQHF.

The chain is built from TRBV27 and TRBJ2-7; 13 bases are shared with TRBD2. With 8 bases clipped from V and 4 bases from J, the junction kept 8 bases outside the gene matches. From germline, CDR1 is MNHEY and CDR2 SMNVEV (reference sequence). The CDR3 has 15 residues. CDR3: CASRTWTSGSYEQYF. DNA for the CDR3: TGTGCCAGCCGAACCTGGACTAGCGGGAGTTACGAGCAGTACTTC.

This clone was picked up one time. V is TRBV28 and J is TRBJ2-7; tentatively, D is TRBD1 (5 bases). Germline lookup yields CDR1 MDHEN and CDR2 SYDVKM. Trimming took off 6 bases at V and 5 bases at J, with 11 bases between the two ends. This CDR3 is built from 12 residues. CDR3 region: CASRGQGNEQYF. CDR3 in DNA: TGTGCCAGCAGGGGCCAGGGCAACGAGCAGTACTTC. Full variable domain (rest looked up from reference TRBV28 and TRBJ2-7): DVKVTQSSRYLVKRTGEKVFLECVQDMDHENMFWYRQDPGLGLRLIYFSYDVKMKEKGDIPEGYSVSREKKERFSLILESASTNQTSMYLCASRGQGNEQYFGPGTRLTVT.

The chain carries TRBV7-6 and TRBJ1-1; unclear D gene. V lost 1 base to trimming and J lost 2 bases, with 8 bases between them. CDR3 length: 14 residues. Germline assignment: CDR1 SGHVS and CDR2 FNYEAQ. Written as DNA, the CDR3 is TGTGCCAGCAGCTTAGGGCGGCACAACACTGAAGCTTTCTTT. Residues: CASSLGRHNTEAFF.

The chain couples TRBV4-3 to TRBJ2-2, with D tentatively TRBD1 or TRBD2 (5 bases each). This CDR3 is 16 amino acids long. The germline gives CDR1 LGHNA, CDR2 YSLEER. Trimming cost V 5 bases and J 2 bases, with 15 bases left between them. CDR3 amino acids: CASSLGVGFNTGELFF. DNA for the CDR3: TGCGCCAGCAGCTTGGGGGTCGGCTTTAACACCGGGGAGCTGTTTTTT.

V and J are TRBV5-4 and TRBJ1-2; 7 bases fit TRBD1. CDR1 and CDR2 from the germline V gene are SGHNT and YYREEE (reference sequence). J gave up 4 bases and V 4 bases, and 10 bases lay outside the gene matches. The CDR3 spans 15 residues. CDR3 sequence reads: CASSNQGGEAYGYTF. The CDR3 DNA reads TGTGCCAGCAGCAATCAAGGGGGCGAAGCCTATGGCTACACCTTC.

This clone occurred a few times. J is TRBJ2-5 and V is TRBV15; D unresolved. Trimming took off 1 base at V and 4 bases at J, with 4 bases between the two ends. The CDR3 has 12 residues. The germline gives CDR1 LNHNV, CDR2 YYDKDF (reference sequence). The CDR3 nucleotides read TGTGCCACCAGCAGAGGTACAGAGACCCAGTACTTC. Translation: CATSRGTETQYF.